The rows below give T cell receptor beta chains drawn from one sample of a study of blood T cell repertoires in COVID-19. Produced via immunoSEQ multiplex PCR; TCRdb's table is partial and in-frame only. This table holds approximately 99,000 clones, about nine tenths found once. The sample comprised peripheral blood. The receptors originated from a human donor in a cohort sampled during active COVID-19. Each CDR3 is given with its conserved first and last residue. A D gene is named only where the DNA matches it firmly. Only part of the rows carry a size: once, few, many, or a class if the clone is expanded.

V gene	J gene	clone size	D gene	CDR3 DNA	CDR3 protein
TRBV20-1	TRBJ1-1	-	-	TGCAGTGCTAGAGGATACAGGGCTTTCTTT	CSARGYRAFF
TRBV5-6	TRBJ1-4	-	-	TGTGCCAGCAGCTTACAGGGACGGAATGAAAAACTGTTTTTT	CASSLQGRNEKLFF
TRBV5-4	TRBJ2-2	-	TRBD1	TGTGCCAGCAGCTCCCCCGGGACAGGGAACACCGGGGAGCTGTTTTTT	CASSSPGTGNTGELFF
TRBV25-1	TRBJ2-5	-	-	TGTGCCAGCAAAAGGGGAGAGACCCAGTACTTC	CASKRGETQYF
TRBV27	TRBJ2-7	once	-	TGTGCCAGCAGCCCATCGCCGGGGGGCAAACTAGACGAGCAGTACTTC	CASSPSPGGKLDEQYF
TRBV10-1	TRBJ2-1	-	-	TGCGCCAGCAGTGAGTCGAGGAGCTACAATGAGCAGTTCTTC	CASSESRSYNEQFF
TRBV10-1	TRBJ1-1	-	-	TGCGCCAGCAGGTTGGAGGGAAGCACTGAAGCTTTCTTT	CASRLEGSTEAFF
TRBV18	TRBJ2-1	once	-	TGTGCCAGTTCGGTTGCCTACAATGAGCAGTTCTTC	CASSVAYNEQFF
TRBV2	TRBJ2-1	-	TRBD1	TGTGCCAGCAGACAGGGGTACAATGAGCAGTTCTTC	CASRQGYNEQFF
TRBV23-1	TRBJ2-2	-	-	TGCGCCAGCAGTCAATTAGAAAGTGAGCGGAACCGGGGAGCTGTTTTT	CASSQLESERNRGAVF
TRBV9	TRBJ2-7	-	-	TGTGCCAGCAGTCTTAGTGGGAGCCCCCTCGAGCAGTACTTC	CASSLSGSPLEQYF
TRBV9	TRBJ1-1	-	-	TGTGCCAGCAGCGTAGCCTTGAGGAGCACTGAAGCTTTCTTT	CASSVALRSTEAFF
TRBV7-8	TRBJ2-2	-	TRBD1	TGTGCCAGCAGCGCTACAGGGGCGAACACCGGGGAGCTGTTTTTT	CASSATGANTGELFF
TRBV2	TRBJ2-2	-	TRBD1	TGTGCCAGCAAACGGGACAGCCTAGAACTTTTCACCGGGGAGCTGTTTTTT	CASKRDSLELFTGELFF
TRBV7-3	TRBJ2-1	-	-	TGTGCCAGCAGCCTTGCCCCGGGCAATGAGCAGTTCTTC	CASSLAPGNEQFF
TRBV12-3/TRBV12-4	TRBJ2-5	-	-	TGTGCCAGCAGGGGGGACAACCAAGAGACCCAGTACTTC	CASRGDNQETQYF
TRBV13	TRBJ2-5	-	TRBD2	TGTGCCAGCAGACTCACAGCGGGACTCCAAGAGACCCAGTACTTC	CASRLTAGLQETQYF
TRBV13	TRBJ1-1	-	-	TGTGCCAGCAGCCCGTTTTGGAGGGAAAGGTACACTGAAGCTTTCTTT	CASSPFWRERYTEAFF
TRBV2	TRBJ1-4	-	TRBD1	TGTGCCAGCTCCTCTCAGGGGGCAACTAATGAAAAACTGTTTTTT	CASSSQGATNEKLFF
TRBV9	TRBJ1-2	-	-	TGTGCCAGCAGCGTAGCTACTGGGCGGGAGAACTATGGCTACACCTTC	CASSVATGRENYGYTF
TRBV7-2	TRBJ2-3	-	-	TGTGCCAGCAGCAAACTCCGGGGAGATACGCAGTATTTT	CASSKLRGDTQYF
TRBV18	TRBJ2-5	-	TRBD2	TGTGCCAGCTCACACGGGAGGCAGGATGGAGAGACCCAGTACTTC	CASSHGRQDGETQYF
TRBV19	TRBJ2-3	-	-	TGTGCCAGTAGACGGGGGGCAGGCGCAGATACGCAGTATTTT	CASRRGAGADTQYF
TRBV6-5	TRBJ1-1	-	-	TGTGCCAGCAGTTTCTCCTCTTTCAGCACTGAAGCTTTCTTT	CASSFSSFSTEAFF
TRBV6-5	TRBJ1-1	-	-	TGTGCCACCCGGCGCTGGGGGCACAATGAAGCTTTCTTT	CATRRWGHNEAFF
TRBV7-3	TRBJ2-1	-	TRBD1	TGTGCCAGCAGCTTAGGTTTCAGGGGACAGGAGGTTCTGTTCTTC	CASSLGFRGQEVLFF
TRBV5-1	TRBJ2-7	-	TRBD2	TGCGCCAGCAGCCTCACTAGCGGGTCCTACGAGCAGTACTTC	CASSLTSGSYEQYF
TRBV3-1/TRBV3-2	TRBJ2-7	once	TRBD1	TGTGCCAGCAGCCGACAGGGGTACGAGCAGTACTTC	CASSRQGYEQYF
TRBV10-3	TRBJ1-5	-	TRBD1	TGTGCCATCAGTGGGACAGGTCGCAACAATCAGCCCCAGCATTTT	CAISGTGRNNQPQHF
TRBV29-1	TRBJ2-3	-	TRBD2	TGCAGCGTTGACGGGAGGCCCACCACAGATACGCAGTATTTT	CSVDGRPTTDTQYF
TRBV5-6	TRBJ2-2	-	TRBD1	TGTGCCAGCAGCCCCCCCGGGACAGCCACCGGGGAGCTGTTTTTT	CASSPPGTATGELFF
TRBV2	TRBJ2-7	-	-	TGTGCCAGCAGTGTGCCTAGCTCCTACGAGCAGTACTTC	CASSVPSSYEQYF
TRBV29-1	TRBJ2-3	-	-	TGCAGCGGCTTAACCTTGGGGAGTACGCAGTATTTT	CSGLTLGSTQYF
TRBV6-5	TRBJ1-4	-	TRBD1	TGTGCCAGCAGGGGGACAGGGGGAAAACTGTTTTTT	CASRGTGGKLFF
TRBV9	TRBJ1-4	-	TRBD1	TGTGCCAGCAGCTCCCGACAGGGGACTAATGAAAAACTGTTTTTT	CASSSRQGTNEKLFF
TRBV5-5	TRBJ1-3	few	-	TGTGCCAGCAGCCTAGAGTACTCTGGAAACACCATATATTTT	CASSLEYSGNTIYF
TRBV7-3	TRBJ2-7	-	-	TGTGCCAGCAGCTTAACTTCGGGCTACGAGCAGTACTTC	CASSLTSGYEQYF
TRBV3-1/TRBV3-2	TRBJ2-4	-	-	TGTGCCAGCAGCCAAGGGACTACCAAAAACATTCAGTACTTC	CASSQGTTKNIQYF
TRBV10-3	TRBJ1-5	-	TRBD1	TGTGCCATCAGTGATGCCCCGGACAGGAGAAGCAATCAGCCCCAGCATTTT	CAISDAPDRRSNQPQHF
TRBV19	TRBJ2-5	-	-	TGTGCCAGTAGTTGGGGGGGCCCCAGAGTCATGGAGACCCAGTACTTC	CASSWGGPRVMETQYF
TRBV19	TRBJ2-1	-	-	TGTGCCAGTAGTGGGAACCGGGACTGGAGAGATAGTGAGCAGTTCTTC	CASSGNRDWRDSEQFF
TRBV5-4	TRBJ2-2	-	TRBD2	TGTGCCAGCAGCCACGGACTAGCGGGGGGCCCCGGGGAGCTGTTTTTT	CASSHGLAGGPGELFF
TRBV5-1	TRBJ2-3	once	TRBD2	TGCGCCAGCAGCCCGGGACTAGCGGGAGTTTTGGACACAGATACGCAGTATTTT	CASSPGLAGVLDTDTQYF
TRBV7-6	TRBJ1-6	-	TRBD1	TGTGCCAGCAGCTTGGAGGGACAGGGGCATTCACCCCTCCACTTT	CASSLEGQGHSPLHF
TRBV6-6	TRBJ2-1	-	-	TGTGCCAGCAGTTACTCGGGCCGATACAATGAGCAGTTCTTC	CASSYSGRYNEQFF
TRBV6-5	TRBJ1-2	few	-	TGTGCCAGCAGCCTACGGGGGTATGGCTACACCTTC	CASSLRGYGYTF
TRBV27	TRBJ2-7	-	TRBD1	TGTGCCAGCAGTTTAAACCCGGGCAGGGGGCCGAGGGAGTACTTC	CASSLNPGRGPREYF
TRBV18	TRBJ1-4	-	-	TGTGCCAGCTCACCTCAGGGCCTGGCAACTAATGAAAAACTGTTTTTT	CASSPQGLATNEKLFF
TRBV11-3	TRBJ2-1	-	TRBD2	TGTGCCAGCAGCTTAGATATGATCCTAGCGGGAGGAGTCTCCGTTAATGAGCAGTTCTTC	CASSLDMILAGGVSVNEQFF
TRBV29-1	TRBJ2-5	-	TRBD1	TGCAGCGTAGCTTCCGGGACAGGCGTCTCGGAGACCCAGTACTTC	CSVASGTGVSETQYF
TRBV12-3/TRBV12-4	TRBJ2-7	-	TRBD1	TGTGCCAGCTCAACAGGGGTACCCTACGAGCAGTACTTC	CASSTGVPYEQYF
TRBV21-1	TRBJ2-6	-	-	TGTGCCAGCAGCAAAGCGCTTTGTGGCAGGGGGCAAGCTGGGGCCAACGTCCTGACTTTC	CASSKALCGRGQAGANVLTF
TRBV2	TRBJ1-1	-	TRBD1	TGTGCCAGCAGGGAAGGGACAGGGAGGAACACTGAAGCTTTCTTT	CASREGTGRNTEAFF
TRBV5-1	TRBJ1-5	-	TRBD1	TGCGCCAGCAGCGACGGGACAGGGCGCCAGCCCCAGCATTTT	CASSDGTGRQPQHF
TRBV6-6	TRBJ2-7	-	-	TGTGCCAGCAGCCCTTTCTACGAGCAGTACTTC	CASSPFYEQYF
TRBV19	TRBJ1-1	-	-	TGTGCCAGTAGTATTGGGGCCGGGGGCACTGAAGCTTTCTTT	CASSIGAGGTEAFF
TRBV3-1/TRBV3-2	TRBJ1-1	-	-	TGTGCCAGCAGCCAAGAAAGCGCAAACGCTTTCTTT	CASSQESANAFF
TRBV20-1	TRBJ2-5	-	-	TGCAGTGTTGGTAGGGGAGAGACCCAGTACTTC	CSVGRGETQYF
TRBV12-3/TRBV12-4	TRBJ2-4	-	-	TGTGCCAGCAGTTCCCCCGGGGGAAACATTCAGTACTTC	CASSSPGGNIQYF
TRBV7-9	TRBJ2-5	-	-	TGTGCCAGCAGCTCGACACAAGAGACCCAGTACTTC	CASSSTQETQYF